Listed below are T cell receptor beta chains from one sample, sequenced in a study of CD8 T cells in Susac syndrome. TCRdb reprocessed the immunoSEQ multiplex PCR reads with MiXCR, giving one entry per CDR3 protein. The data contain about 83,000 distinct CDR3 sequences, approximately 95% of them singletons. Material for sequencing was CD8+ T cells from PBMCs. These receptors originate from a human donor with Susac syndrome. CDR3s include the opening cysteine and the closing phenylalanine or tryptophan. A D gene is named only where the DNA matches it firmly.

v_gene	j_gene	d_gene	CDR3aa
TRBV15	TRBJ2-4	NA	CATSRDRLLRQDQYF
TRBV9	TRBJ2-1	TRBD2	CASSADGTSYNEQFF
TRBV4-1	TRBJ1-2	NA	CASSQAGALYGYTF
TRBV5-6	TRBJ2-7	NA	CASSLQANEQYF
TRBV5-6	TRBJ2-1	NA	CASSLELHNEQFF
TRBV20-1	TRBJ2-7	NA	CSARDLGGGAFPYEQYF
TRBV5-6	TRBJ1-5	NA	CASSLAAAGSSNQPQHF
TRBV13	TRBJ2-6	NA	CASTRGSSGANVLTF
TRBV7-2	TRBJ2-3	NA	CASSPGTSSITDTQYF
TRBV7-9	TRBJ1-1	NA	CASADARGVNTEAFF
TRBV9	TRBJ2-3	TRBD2	CASSVWRRERDTQYF
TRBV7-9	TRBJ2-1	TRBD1	CASSPQQGMEQFF
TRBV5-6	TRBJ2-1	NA	CASMSLSYNEQFF
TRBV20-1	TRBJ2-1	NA	CSAERGTETYNEQFF
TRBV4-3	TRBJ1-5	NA	CASSQGRGTGNQPQHF